Described below is a single T cell receptor (beta chain) sequence and its context. The sample comes from a study of blood T cell repertoires in COVID-19. Clones were read by immunoSEQ multiplex PCR, and TCRdb kept only the in-frame ones, dropping some. This repertoire shows roughly 140,000 clones, 86% found once; its top ten account for roughly 3.3%. The CDR3 spans 14 residues. V shed 9 bases and J shed 1 base, with 13 bases lying between them. Germline values: CDR1 LNHDA, CDR2 SQIVND (reference sequence). This clonotype was obtained from a man between 65 and 80 years old with acute or convalescent COVID-19. The chain joins TRBV19 to TRBJ1-3, with D hard to call. Sequenced: peripheral blood. CDR3 loop: CASSTDNSGNTIYF. The CDR3 coding sequence is TGTGCCAGCTCAACCGACAATTCTGGAAACACCATATATTTT.